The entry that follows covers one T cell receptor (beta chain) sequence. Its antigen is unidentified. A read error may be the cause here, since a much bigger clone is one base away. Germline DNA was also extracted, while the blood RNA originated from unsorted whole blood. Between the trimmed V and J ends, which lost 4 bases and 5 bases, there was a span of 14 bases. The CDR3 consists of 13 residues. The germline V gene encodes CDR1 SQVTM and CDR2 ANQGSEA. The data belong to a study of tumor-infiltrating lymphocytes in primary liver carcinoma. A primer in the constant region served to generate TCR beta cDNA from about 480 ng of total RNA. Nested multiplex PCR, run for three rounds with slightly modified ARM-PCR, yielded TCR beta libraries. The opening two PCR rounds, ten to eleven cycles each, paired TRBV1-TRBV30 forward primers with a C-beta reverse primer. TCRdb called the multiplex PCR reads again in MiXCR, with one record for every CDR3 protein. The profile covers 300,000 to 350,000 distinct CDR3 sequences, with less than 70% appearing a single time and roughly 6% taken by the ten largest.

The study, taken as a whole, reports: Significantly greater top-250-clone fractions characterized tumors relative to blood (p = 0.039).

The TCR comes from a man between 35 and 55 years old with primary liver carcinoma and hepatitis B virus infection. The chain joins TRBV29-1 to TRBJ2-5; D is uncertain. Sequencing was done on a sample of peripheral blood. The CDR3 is CSVAAGVAETQYF. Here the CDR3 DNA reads TGCAGCGTTGCGGCTGGGGTTGCGGAGACCCAGTACTTC.